The TCR beta chain under discussion was sequenced for a study of cytomegalovirus exposure and HLA in healthy donors. Study-wide findings and caveats: A later analysis found common viral pathogens apparently linked to several of the most significant clusters.

Points on this clone: Antigen specificity is unknown.

PCR used 60 Vbeta primers and 13 Jbeta primers. Data came from immunoSEQ multiplex PCR; TCRdb stores just in-frame clones and leaves some out. The sample includes 150,000 or so clones, approximately 82% of them seen just once. Germline trimming cut 3 bases from V and 4 bases from J; bases unmatched to any gene: 6. Germline V lookup: CDR1 SQVTM, CDR2 ANQGSEA. The CDR3 covers 13 residues. The sequencing input was PBMCs. The receptor was derived from a woman aged 40 to 49 in good health and CMV-seronegative. The rearrangement uses TRBV29-1 and TRBJ2-7; 7 nucleotides match TRBD1. CDR3 loop: CSVDLAGGYEQYF. The DNA of the CDR3 is TGCAGCGTTGATTTGGCAGGGGGATACGAGCAGTACTTC.